The clone carrying this T cell receptor (beta chain) was observed a few times. Its cognate antigen is unknown. This specimen belongs to a study of vaccination and CD4 T cells after COVID-19. As for the study in general: Participants received two doses of either BNT162b2 or mRNA-1273 vaccine. Overlapping spike peptides of SARS-CoV-2, HCoV-NL63, HCoV-OC43 and HCoV-229E were used, and cells were stimulated with them.

The CDR3 spans 13 residues. The trim removed 6 bases at V and 6 bases at J, leaving 4 bases unmatched. With the Oncomine TCR Beta short-read assay, DNA from cultured CD4+ T cells was sequenced. Via MiXCR, TCRdb re-called the PCR reads, giving one row per CDR3 protein. This sample has 15,000 to 20,000 distinct CDR3 sequences, with around 61% found just once. Indicated treatment: roughly 11-day PBMC culture with coronavirus spike peptide pools or control peptides (ViraFEST assay). Roughly 2.1 million PBMCs went into each well for culture with 9.5 to 10 IU/ml IL-2 and 7.5 to 10 ug/ml peptide pools. Notes on the study in general: Recorded median SARS-CoV-2-reactive clonotype numbers increased from about 20 to 38 without reaching significance.

The sample comprised CD4+ T cells from blood, cultured in vitro. The source is a human donor who had recovered from COVID-19. V gene TRBV12-3 or TRBV12-4 combines with J gene TRBJ1-5, with 8 positions matching TRBD1. The CDR3 nucleotides read TGTGCCAGCAGGACAGGGGCGGGTCAGCCCCAGCATTTT. Amino acid sequence: CASRTGAGQPQHF.